Shown below are 2 T cell receptor beta chains from a single sample sequenced in a study of CD8+ T cells in alopecia areata. Extracted RNA was reverse transcribed, and the resulting cDNA served as sequencing template. Sequenced by immunoSEQ multiplex PCR; TCRdb stores in-frame clones only, minus some. The sample records over 200,000 clones, around 62% being singletons. The sequenced sample was CD4+ T cells sorted from blood, obtained at week 0. These receptor sequences come from a human donor with alopecia areata.

The chain combines TRBV29-1 with TRBJ1-1; possible D gene TRBD1, 5 bases. Trimming took off 7 bases at V and 1 base at J, with 13 bases between the two ends. This CDR3 spans 13 amino acids. Per germline, CDR1 SQVTM and CDR2 ANQGSEA. The CDR3 sequence is CSANNDRNTEAFF. The CDR3 DNA is TGCAGCGCGAATAACGACAGGAACACTGAAGCTTTCTTT.

The V and J genes are TRBV7-9 and TRBJ1-1, with a tentative D call TRBD1 (6 bases). The CDR3 length is 13 residues. CDR1 is SEHNR, CDR2 FQNEAQ, per germline (reference sequence). Trimming took 7 bases from V and 10 from J, leaving 19 bases between them. The CDR3 DNA is TGTGCCAGCAACCCCGGGGGCAGGGGAACAGCTTTCTTT. Its protein product is CASNPGGRGTAFF.